The entry below describes one T cell receptor beta chain. Its matching antigen is unknown. This sample was included in a study of beta chain features in type 1 diabetes. Whole-study results and caveats: Across all four CD4+ subsets, people with type 1 diabetes showed modestly shorter TCRB CDR3s.

Trimming removed 1 base from V and 1 base from J; junction bases left unmatched: 2. CDR3 length: 15 amino acids. CDR1 and CDR2 from the germline V gene are MGHRA and YSYEKL. All of the isolated RNA was reverse transcribed, so expressed TCRB transcripts were sequenced. Assay used: immunoSEQ multiplex PCR; TCRdb lists only in-frame clones, some missing. The sample has around 260,000 clones, around 24% seen once; the top ten hold roughly 0.013%. This rearrangement joins TRBV4-1 to TRBJ2-5; 8 bases line up with TRBD2. The receptor comes from a woman in her twenties or thirties with type 1 diabetes. Material for sequencing was naive CD4+ T cells from blood. CDR3 sequence: CASSQVGTSQETQYF. As DNA, the CDR3 is TGCGCCAGCAGCCAAGTGGGGACTAGCCAAGAGACCCAGTACTTC.